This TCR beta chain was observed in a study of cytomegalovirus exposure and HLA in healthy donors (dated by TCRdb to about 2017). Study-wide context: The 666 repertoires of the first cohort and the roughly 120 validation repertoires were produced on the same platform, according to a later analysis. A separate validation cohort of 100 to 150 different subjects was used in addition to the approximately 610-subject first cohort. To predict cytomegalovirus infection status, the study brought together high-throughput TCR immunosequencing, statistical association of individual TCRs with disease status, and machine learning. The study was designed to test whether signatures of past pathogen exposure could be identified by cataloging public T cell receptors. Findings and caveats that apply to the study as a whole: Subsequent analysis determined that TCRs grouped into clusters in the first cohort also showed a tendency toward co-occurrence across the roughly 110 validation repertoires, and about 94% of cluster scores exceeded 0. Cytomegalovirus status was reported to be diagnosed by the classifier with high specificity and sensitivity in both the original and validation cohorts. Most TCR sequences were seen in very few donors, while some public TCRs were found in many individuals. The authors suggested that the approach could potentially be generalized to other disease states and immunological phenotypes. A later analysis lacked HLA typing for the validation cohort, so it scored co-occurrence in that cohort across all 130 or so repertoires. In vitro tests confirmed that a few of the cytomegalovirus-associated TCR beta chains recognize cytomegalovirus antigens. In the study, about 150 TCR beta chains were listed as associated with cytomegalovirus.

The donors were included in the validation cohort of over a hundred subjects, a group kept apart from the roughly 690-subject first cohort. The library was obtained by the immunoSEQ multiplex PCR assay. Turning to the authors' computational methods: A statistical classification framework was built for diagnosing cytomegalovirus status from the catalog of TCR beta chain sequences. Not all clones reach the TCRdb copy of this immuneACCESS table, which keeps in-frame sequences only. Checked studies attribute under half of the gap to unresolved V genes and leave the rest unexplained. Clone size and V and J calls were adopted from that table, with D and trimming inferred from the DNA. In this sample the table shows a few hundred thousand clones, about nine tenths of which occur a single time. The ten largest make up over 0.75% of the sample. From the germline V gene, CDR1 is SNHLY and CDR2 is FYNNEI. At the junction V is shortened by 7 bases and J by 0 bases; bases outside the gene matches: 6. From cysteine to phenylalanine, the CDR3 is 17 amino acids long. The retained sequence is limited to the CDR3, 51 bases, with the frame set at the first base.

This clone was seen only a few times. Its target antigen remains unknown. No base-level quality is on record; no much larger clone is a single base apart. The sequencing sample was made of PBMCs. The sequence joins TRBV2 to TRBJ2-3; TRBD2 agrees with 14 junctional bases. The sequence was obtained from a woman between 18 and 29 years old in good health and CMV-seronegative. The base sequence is TGTGCCAGCATCGGGACTAGCGGGGGACCAAGCACAGATACGCAGTATTTT. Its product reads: CASIGTSGGPSTDTQYF.